The sequence of this TCR beta chain was determined in a study of cytomegalovirus exposure and HLA in healthy donors. PCR primers comprised 60 Vbeta and 13 Jbeta primers. This table comes from immunoSEQ multiplex PCR, and its TCRdb copy is limited to in-frame clones, with some not included. The sample lists over 150,000 clones; roughly 80% were seen once. Deletions cut 0 bases from V and 6 bases from J, with 12 bases between. Per the germline V gene, CDR1 is SGHNT and CDR2 is YENEEA. The CDR3 is 15 amino acids. The chain employs TRBV11-3 and TRBJ2-1, with unresolved D. The sequencing input was PBMCs. This clonotype was sampled from a woman younger than 45 in good health and CMV-seropositive. The CDR3 DNA sequence: TGTGCCAGCAGCTTAGATCCAAGAGGTCGCAATGAGCAGTTCTTC. This translates into CASSLDPRGRNEQFF.